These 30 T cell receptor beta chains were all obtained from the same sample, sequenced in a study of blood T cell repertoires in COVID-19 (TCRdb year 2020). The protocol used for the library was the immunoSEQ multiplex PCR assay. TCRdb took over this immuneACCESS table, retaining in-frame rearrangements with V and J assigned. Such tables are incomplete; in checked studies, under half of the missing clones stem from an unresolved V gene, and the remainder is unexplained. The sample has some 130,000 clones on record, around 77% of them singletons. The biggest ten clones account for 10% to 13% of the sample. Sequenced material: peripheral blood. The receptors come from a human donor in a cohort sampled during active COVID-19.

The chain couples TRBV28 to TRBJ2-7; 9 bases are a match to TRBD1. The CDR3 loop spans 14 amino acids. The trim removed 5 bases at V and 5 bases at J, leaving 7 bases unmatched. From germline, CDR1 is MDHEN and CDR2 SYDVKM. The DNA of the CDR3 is TGTGCCAGCAGTCCCCGGGACAGGGCCGACGAGCAGTACTTC. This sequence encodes CASSPRDRADEQYF.

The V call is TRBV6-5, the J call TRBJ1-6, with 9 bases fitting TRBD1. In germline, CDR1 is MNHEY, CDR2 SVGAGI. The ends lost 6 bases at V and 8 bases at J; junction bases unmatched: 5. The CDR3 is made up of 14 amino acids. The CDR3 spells CASSAGTGYSPLHF. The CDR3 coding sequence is TGTGCCAGCAGCGCCGGGACAGGGTATTCACCCCTCCACTTT.

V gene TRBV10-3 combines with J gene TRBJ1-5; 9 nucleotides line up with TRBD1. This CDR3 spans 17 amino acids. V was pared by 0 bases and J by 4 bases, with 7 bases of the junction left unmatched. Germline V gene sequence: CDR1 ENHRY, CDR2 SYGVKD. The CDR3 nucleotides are TGTGCCATCAGTGAGTCGGGGGGACAGGGTGGGAATCAGCCCCAGCATTTT. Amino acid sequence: CAISESGGQGGNQPQHF.

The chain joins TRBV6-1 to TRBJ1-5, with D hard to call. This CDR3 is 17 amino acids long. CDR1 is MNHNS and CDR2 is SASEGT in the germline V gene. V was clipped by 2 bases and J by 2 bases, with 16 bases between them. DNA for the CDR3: TGTGCCAGCAGTGAAAGTTACGGCAGCGTCGGCAATCAGCCCCAGCATTTT. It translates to CASSESYGSVGNQPQHF.

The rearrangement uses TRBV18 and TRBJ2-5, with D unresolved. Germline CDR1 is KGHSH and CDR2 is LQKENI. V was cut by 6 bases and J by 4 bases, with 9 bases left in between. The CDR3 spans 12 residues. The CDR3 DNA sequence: TGTGCCAGCTCCCCTATTGCAGAGACCCAGTACTTC. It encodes CASSPIAETQYF.

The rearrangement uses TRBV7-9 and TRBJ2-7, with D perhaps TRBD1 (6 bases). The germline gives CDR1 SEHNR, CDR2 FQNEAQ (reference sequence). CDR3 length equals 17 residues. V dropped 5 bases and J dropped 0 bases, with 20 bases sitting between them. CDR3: CASSLFWGRSTSYEQYF. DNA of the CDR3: TGTGCCAGCAGCCTGTTCTGGGGGCGATCCACCTCCTACGAGCAGTACTTC.

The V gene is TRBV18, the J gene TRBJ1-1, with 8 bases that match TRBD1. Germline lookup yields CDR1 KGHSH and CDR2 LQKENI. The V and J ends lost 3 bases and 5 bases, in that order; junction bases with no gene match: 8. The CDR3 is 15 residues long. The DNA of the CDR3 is TGTGCCAGCTCACCTCCTGACAGGGGAGGAACTGAAGCTTTCTTT. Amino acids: CASSPPDRGGTEAFF.

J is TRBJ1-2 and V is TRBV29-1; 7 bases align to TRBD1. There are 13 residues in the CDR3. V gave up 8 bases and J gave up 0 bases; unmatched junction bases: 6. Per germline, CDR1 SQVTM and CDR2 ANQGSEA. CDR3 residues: CSLEGQSNYGYTF. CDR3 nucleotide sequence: TGCAGCCTCGAGGGACAGTCTAACTATGGCTACACCTTC.

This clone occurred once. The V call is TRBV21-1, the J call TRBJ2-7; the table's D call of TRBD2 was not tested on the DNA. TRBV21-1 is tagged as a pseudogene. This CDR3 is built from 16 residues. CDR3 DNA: TGTGCCAGCAGCGTGGGACTTTCGATGAGCGCCTACGAGCAGTACTTC. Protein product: CASSVGLSMSAYEQYF.

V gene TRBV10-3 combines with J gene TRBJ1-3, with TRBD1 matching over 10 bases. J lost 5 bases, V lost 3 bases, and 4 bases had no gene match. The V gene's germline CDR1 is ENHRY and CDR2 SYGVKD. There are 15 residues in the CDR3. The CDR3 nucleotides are TGTGCCATCAGTGACCCGGGACAGGGGCGAAACACCATATATTTT. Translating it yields CAISDPGQGRNTIYF.

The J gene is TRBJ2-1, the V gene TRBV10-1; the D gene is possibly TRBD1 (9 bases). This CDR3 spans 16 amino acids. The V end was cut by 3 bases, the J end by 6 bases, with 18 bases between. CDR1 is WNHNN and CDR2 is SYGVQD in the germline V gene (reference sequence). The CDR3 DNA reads TGCGCCAGCAGTGAAGTAGCGGGACAGGGACTCAATGAGCAGTTCTTC. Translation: CASSEVAGQGLNEQFF.

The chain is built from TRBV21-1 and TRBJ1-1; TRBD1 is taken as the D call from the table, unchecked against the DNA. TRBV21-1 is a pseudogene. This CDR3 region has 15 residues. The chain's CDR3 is CASSKARGMNTEAFF. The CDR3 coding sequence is TGTGCCAGCAGCAAAGCCAGGGGAATGAACACTGAAGCTTTCTTT.

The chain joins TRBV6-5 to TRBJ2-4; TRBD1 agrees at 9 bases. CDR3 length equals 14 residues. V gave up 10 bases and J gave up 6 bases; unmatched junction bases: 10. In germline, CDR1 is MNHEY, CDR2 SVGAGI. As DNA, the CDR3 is TGTGCCACGGGACAGGGTCGGGGCCGAAACATTCAGTACTTC. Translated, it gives CATGQGRGRNIQYF.

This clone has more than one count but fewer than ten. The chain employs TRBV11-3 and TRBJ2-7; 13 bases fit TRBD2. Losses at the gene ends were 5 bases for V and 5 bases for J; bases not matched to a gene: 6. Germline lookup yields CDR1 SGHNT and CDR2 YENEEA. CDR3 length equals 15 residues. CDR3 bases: TGTGCCAGCAGCCCCGGGACTAGCGGGATCAACGAGCAGTACTTC. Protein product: CASSPGTSGINEQYF. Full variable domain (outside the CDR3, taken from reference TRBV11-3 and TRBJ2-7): EAGVVQSPRYKIIEKKQPVAFWCNPISGHNTLYWYLQNLGQGPELLIRYENEEAVDDSQLPKDRFSAERLKGVDSTLKIQPAELGDSAVYLCASSPGTSGINEQYFGPGTRLTVT.

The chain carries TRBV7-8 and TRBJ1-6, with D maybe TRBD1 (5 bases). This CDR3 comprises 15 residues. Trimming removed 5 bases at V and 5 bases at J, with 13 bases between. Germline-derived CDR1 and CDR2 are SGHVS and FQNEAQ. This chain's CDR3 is CASSPRTGDNSPLHF. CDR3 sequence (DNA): TGTGCCAGCAGCCCTCGGACGGGGGATAATTCACCCCTCCACTTT.

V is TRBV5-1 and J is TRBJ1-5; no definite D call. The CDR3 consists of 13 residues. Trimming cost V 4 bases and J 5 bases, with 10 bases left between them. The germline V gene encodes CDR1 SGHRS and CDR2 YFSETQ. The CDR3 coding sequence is TGCGCCAGCAGCCCGCAGGTCGATCAGCCCCAGCATTTT. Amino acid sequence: CASSPQVDQPQHF.

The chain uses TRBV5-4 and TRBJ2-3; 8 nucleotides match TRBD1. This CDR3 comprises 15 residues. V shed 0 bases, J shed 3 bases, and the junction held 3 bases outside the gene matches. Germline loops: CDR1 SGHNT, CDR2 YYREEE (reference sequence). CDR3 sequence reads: CASSLDRGWTDTQYF. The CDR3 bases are TGTGCCAGCAGCTTGGACAGGGGGTGGACAGATACGCAGTATTTT.

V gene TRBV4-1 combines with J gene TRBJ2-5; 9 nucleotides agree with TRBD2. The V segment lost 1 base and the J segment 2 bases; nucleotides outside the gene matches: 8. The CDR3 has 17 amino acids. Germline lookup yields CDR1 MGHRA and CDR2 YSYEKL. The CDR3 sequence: CASSQVYLAGGQETQYF. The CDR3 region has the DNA TGCGCCAGCAGCCAAGTCTATCTCGCGGGGGGGCAAGAGACCCAGTACTTC.

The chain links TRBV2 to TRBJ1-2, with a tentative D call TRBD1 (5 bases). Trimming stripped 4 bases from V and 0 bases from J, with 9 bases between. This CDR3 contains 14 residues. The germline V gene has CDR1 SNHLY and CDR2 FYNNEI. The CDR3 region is CASSVPRANYGYTF. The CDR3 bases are TGTGCCAGCAGTGTCCCCAGGGCTAACTATGGCTACACCTTC. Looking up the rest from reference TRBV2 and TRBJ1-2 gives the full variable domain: EPEVTQTPSHQVTQMGQEVILRCVPISNHLYFYWYRQILGQKVEFLVSFYNNEISEKSEIFDDQFSVERPDGSNFTLKIRSTKLEDSAMYFCASSVPRANYGYTFGSGTRLTVV.

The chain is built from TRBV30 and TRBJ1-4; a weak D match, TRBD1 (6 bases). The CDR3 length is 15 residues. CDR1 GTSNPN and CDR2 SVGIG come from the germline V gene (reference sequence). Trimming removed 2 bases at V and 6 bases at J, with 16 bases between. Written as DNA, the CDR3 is TGTGCCTGGAGTTTTCCGACAGGTGGGGATGAAAAACTGTTTTTT. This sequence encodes CAWSFPTGGDEKLFF. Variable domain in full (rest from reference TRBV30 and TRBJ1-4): SQTIHQWPATLVQPVGSPLSLECTVEGTSNPNLYWYRQAAGRGLQLLFYSVGIGQISSEVPQNLSASRPQDRQFILSSKKLLLSDSGFYLCAWSFPTGGDEKLFFGSGTQLSVL.

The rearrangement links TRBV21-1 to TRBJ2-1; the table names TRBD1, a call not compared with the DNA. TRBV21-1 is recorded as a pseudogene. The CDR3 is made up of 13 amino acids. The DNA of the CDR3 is TGTGCCAGCAGCTCTCGGCCAGGGGGAGCTCAGTTCTTC. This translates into CASSSRPGGAQFF.

CDR3 sequence reads: CASSFFGQTEEKLFF. CDR3 coding DNA: TGTGCCAGCAGTTTTTTTGGTCAGACGGAGGAAAAACTGTTTTTT. The chain carries TRBV27 and TRBJ1-4; D ambiguous. CDR1 is MNHEY and CDR2 is SMNVEV in the germline V gene (reference sequence). The CDR3 is 15 residues long. V lost 3 bases and J lost 8, with 16 bases in between.

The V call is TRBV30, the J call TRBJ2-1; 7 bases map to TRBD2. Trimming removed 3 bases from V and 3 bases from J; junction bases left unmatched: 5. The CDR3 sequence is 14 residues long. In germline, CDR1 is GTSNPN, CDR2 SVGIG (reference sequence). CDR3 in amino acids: CAWRERGFYNEQFF. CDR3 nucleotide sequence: TGTGCCTGGAGAGAGCGGGGCTTCTACAATGAGCAGTTCTTC. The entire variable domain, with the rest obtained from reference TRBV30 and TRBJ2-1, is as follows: SQTIHQWPATLVQPVGSPLSLECTVEGTSNPNLYWYRQAAGRGLQLLFYSVGIGQISSEVPQNLSASRPQDRQFILSSKKLLLSDSGFYLCAWRERGFYNEQFFGPGTRLTVL.

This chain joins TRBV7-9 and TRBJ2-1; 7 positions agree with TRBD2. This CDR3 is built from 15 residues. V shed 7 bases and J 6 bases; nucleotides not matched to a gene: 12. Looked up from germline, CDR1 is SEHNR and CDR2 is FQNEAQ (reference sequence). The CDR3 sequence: CASIYGGLGLNEQFF. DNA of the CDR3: TGTGCCAGCATTTACGGAGGACTAGGCCTCAATGAGCAGTTCTTC.

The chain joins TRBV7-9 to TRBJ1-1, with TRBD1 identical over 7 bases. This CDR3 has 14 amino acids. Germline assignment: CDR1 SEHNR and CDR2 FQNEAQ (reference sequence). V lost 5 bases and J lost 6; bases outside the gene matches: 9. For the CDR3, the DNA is TGTGCCAGCAGCGGACGACAGGGTAAGGCTGAAGCTTTCTTT. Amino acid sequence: CASSGRQGKAEAFF.

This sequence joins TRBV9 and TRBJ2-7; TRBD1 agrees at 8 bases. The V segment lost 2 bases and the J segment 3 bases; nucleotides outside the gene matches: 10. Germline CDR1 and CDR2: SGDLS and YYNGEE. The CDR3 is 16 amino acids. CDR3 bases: TGTGCCAGCAGCGTTCTATTAGGACAGGGCGTCTACGAGCAGTACTTC. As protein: CASSVLLGQGVYEQYF.

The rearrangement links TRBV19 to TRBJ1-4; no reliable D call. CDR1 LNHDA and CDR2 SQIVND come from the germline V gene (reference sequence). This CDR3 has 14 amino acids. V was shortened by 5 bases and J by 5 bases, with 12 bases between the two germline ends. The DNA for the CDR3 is TGTGCCAGTAGTCTCCGGTTAGTAAATGAAAAACTGTTTTTT. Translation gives CASSLRLVNEKLFF.

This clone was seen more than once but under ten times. As DNA, the CDR3 is TGTGCCAGCAGCCCGGGACAGGCAACATCCTACAATGAGCAGTTCTTC. Amino acid sequence: CASSPGQATSYNEQFF. The rearrangement joins TRBV5-6 to TRBJ2-1; TRBD1 matches 8 bases. Germline V CDR1 and CDR2: SGHDT, YYEEEE. There are 16 residues in the CDR3. Germline trimming cut 4 bases from V and 1 base from J; bases unmatched to any gene: 7.

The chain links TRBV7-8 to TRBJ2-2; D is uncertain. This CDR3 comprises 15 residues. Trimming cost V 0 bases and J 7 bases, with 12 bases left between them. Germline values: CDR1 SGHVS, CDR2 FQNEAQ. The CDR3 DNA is TGTGCCAGCAGCTTAGCAACAGCCGCTTTCGGGGAGCTGTTTTTT. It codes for CASSLATAAFGELFF.

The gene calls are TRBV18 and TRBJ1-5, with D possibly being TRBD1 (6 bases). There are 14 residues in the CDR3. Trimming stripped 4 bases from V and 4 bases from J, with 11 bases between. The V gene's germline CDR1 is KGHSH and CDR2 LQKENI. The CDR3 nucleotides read TGTGCCAGCTCACGTGACAGGACGAATCAGCCCCAGCATTTT. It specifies CASSRDRTNQPQHF.